Listed here is a single T cell receptor beta chain. Its antigen is undetermined. Extracted RNA was reverse transcribed into cDNA, the sequencing template. Sequencing was performed with immunoSEQ multiplex PCR; in TCRdb, only in-frame clones are kept and a portion is missing. The sample carries around 290,000 clones, roughly 50% recorded once. These data are taken from a study of CD8+ T cells in alopecia areata. The study, taken as a whole, reports: Tofacitinib significantly reduced both scalp clonality and expanded CD8+ clones among the top 100.

The CDR3 totals 16 residues. Deletions cut 2 bases from V and 6 bases from J, with 17 bases between. Germline values: CDR1 GTSNPN, CDR2 SVGIG (reference sequence). As to treatment: oral pan-JAK inhibitor, 5-10 mg twice daily. The sequence was collected from a human donor with alopecia areata. The source was CD4+ T cells sorted from blood, collected at week 24, from a patient treated with tofacitinib. The chain carries TRBV30 and TRBJ1-6; TRBD1 might be the D (6 bases). The chain's CDR3 is CAWSPGGGGRNSPLHF. In nucleotides, the CDR3 is TGTGCCTGGAGTCCGGGTGGTGGGGGCCGTAATTCACCCCTCCACTTT.